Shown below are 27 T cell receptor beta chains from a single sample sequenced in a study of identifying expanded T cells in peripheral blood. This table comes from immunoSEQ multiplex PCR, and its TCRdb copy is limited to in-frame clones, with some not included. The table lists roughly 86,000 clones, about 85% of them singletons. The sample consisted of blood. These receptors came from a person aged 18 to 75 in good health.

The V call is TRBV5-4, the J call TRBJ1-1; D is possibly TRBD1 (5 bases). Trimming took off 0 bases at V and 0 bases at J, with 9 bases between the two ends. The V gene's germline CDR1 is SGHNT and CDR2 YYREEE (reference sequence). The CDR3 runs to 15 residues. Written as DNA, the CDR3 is TGTGCCAGCAGCTTGGCCGGGGGGATGAACACTGAAGCTTTCTTT. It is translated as CASSLAGGMNTEAFF.

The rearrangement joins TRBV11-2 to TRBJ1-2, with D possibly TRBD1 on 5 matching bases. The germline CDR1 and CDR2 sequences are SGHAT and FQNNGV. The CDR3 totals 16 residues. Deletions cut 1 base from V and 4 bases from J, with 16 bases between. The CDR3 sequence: CASSLVAGARFYGYTF. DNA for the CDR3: TGTGCCAGCAGCTTAGTGGCCGGGGCCCGATTCTATGGCTACACCTTC.

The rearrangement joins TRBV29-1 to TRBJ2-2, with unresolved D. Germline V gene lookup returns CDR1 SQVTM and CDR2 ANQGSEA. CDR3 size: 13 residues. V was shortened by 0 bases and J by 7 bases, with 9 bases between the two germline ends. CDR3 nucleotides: TGCAGCGTTGAAGAGTCGAGAAACGGGGAGCTGTTTTTT. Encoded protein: CSVEESRNGELFF.

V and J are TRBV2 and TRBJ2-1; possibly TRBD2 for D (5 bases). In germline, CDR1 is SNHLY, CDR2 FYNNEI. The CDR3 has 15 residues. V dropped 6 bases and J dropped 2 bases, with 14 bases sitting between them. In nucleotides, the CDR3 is TGTGCCAGCAGGGTTTCCCCGGGAACCTACAATGAGCAGTTCTTC. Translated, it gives CASRVSPGTYNEQFF.

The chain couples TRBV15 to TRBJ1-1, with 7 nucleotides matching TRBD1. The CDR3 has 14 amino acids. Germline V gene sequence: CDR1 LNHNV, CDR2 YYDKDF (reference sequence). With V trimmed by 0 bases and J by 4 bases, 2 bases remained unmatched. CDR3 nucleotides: TGTGCCACCAGCAGAGACAGGGGGGCCACTGAAGCTTTCTTT. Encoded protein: CATSRDRGATEAFF.

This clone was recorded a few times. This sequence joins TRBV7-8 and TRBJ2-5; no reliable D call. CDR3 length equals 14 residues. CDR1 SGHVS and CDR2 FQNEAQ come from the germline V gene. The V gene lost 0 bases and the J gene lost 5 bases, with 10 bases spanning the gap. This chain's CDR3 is CASSLARTRETQYF. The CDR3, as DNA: TGTGCCAGCAGCTTAGCGCGCACGAGGGAGACCCAGTACTTC. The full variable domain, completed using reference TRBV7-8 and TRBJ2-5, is GAGVSQSPRYKVAKRGQDVALRCDPISGHVSLFWYQQALGQGPEFLTYFQNEAQLDKSGLPSDRFFAERPEGSVSTLKIQRTQQEDSAVYLCASSLARTRETQYFGPGTRLLVL.

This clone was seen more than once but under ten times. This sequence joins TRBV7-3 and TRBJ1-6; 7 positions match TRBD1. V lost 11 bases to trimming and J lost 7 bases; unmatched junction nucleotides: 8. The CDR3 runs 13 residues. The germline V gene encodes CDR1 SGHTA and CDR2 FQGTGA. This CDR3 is CAAIRGQNSPLHF. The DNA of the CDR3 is TGTGCCGCCATAAGGGGGCAGAATTCACCCCTCCACTTT.

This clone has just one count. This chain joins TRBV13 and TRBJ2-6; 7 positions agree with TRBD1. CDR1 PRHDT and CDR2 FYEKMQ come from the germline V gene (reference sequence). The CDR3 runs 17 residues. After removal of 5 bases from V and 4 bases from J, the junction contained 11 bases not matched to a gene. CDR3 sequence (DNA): TGTGCCAGCAGCACGCGACAGGGATTGAGCGGGGCCAACGTCCTGACTTTC. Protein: CASSTRQGLSGANVLTF.

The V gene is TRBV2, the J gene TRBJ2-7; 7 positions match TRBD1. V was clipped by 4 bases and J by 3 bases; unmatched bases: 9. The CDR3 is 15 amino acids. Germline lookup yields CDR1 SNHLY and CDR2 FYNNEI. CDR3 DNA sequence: TGTGCCAGCAGTGCCACAGGGGACCAAATCTACGAGCAGTACTTC. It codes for CASSATGDQIYEQYF. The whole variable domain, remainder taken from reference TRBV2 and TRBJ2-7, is EPEVTQTPSHQVTQMGQEVILRCVPISNHLYFYWYRQILGQKVEFLVSFYNNEISEKSEIFDDQFSVERPDGSNFTLKIRSTKLEDSAMYFCASSATGDQIYEQYFGPGTRLTVT.

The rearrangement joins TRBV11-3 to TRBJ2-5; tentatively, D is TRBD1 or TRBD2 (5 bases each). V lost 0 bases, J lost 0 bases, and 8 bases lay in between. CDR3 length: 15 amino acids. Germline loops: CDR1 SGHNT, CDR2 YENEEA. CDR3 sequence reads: CASSLDVGDQETQYF. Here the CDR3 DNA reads TGTGCCAGCAGCTTAGACGTGGGGGACCAAGAGACCCAGTACTTC.

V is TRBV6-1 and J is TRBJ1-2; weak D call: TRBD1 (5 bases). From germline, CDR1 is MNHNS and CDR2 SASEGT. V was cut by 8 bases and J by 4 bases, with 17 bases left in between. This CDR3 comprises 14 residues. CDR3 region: CASVRSGLIYGYTF. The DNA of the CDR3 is TGTGCCAGCGTCCGCTCGGGACTTATCTATGGCTACACCTTC.

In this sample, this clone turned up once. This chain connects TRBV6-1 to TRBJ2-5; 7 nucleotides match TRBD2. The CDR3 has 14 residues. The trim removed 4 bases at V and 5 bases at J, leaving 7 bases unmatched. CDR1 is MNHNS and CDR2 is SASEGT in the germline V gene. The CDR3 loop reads CASSAGGYIETQYF. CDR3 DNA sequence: TGTGCCAGCAGTGCGGGAGGCTACATCGAGACCCAGTACTTC.

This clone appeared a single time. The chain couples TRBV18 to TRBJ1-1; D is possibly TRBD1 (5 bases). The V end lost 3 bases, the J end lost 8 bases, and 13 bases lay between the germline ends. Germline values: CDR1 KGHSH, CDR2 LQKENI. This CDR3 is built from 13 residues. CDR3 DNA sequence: TGTGCCAGCTCACCCGCGACCCCAGGGGAAGCTTTCTTT. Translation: CASSPATPGEAFF.

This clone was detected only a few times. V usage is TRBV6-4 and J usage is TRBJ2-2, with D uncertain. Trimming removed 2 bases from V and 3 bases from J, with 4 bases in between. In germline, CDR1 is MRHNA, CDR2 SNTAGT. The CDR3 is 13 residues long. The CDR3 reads CASSDRDTGELFF. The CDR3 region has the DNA TGTGCCAGCAGTGACAGGGACACCGGGGAGCTGTTTTTT.

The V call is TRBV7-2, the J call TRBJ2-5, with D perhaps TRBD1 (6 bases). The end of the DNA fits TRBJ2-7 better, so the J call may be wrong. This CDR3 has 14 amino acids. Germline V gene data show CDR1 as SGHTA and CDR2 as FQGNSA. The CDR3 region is CASSLASTGYEQYF. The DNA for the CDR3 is TGTGCCAGCAGCTTAGCGTCGACAGGCTACGAGCAGTACTTC.

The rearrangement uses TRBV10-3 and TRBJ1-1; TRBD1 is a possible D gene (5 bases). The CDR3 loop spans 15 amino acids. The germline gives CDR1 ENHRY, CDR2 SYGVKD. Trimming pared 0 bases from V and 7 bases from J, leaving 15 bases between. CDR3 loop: CAISESVQAAYEAFF. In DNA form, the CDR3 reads TGTGCCATCAGTGAGTCAGTACAGGCTGCATATGAAGCTTTCTTT.

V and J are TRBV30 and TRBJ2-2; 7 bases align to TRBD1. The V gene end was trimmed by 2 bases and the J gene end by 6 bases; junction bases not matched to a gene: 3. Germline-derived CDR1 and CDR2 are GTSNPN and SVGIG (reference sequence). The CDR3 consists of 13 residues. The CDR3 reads CAWSRTGAGELFF. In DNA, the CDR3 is TGTGCCTGGAGTCGTACAGGGGCCGGGGAGCTGTTTTTT.

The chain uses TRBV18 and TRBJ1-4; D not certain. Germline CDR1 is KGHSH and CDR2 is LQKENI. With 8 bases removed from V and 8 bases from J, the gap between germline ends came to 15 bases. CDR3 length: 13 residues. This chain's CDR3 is CASRSFSGEKLFF. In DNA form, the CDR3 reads TGTGCCAGCCGATCTTTCTCGGGGGAAAAACTGTTTTTT.

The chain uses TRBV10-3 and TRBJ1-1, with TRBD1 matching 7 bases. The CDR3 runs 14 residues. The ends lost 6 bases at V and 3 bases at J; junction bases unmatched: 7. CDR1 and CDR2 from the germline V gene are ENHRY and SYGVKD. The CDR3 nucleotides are TGTGCCATCAGGTTCAGGGGGAGGGACACTGAAGCTTTCTTT. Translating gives CAIRFRGRDTEAFF.

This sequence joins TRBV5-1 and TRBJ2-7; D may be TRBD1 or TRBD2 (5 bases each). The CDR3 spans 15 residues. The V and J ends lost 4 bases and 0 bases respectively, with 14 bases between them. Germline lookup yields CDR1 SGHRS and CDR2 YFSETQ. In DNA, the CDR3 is TGCGCCAGCAGCACGTGGGACGGAGCCTCCTACGAGCAGTACTTC. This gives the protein CASSTWDGASYEQYF.

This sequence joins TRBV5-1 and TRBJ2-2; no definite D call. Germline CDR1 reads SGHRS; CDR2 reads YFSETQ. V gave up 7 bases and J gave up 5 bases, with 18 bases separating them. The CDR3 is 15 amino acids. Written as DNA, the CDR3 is TGCGCCAGCTGCCCCTTTGACCGTTTGACCGGGGAGCTGTTTTTT. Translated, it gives CASCPFDRLTGELFF.

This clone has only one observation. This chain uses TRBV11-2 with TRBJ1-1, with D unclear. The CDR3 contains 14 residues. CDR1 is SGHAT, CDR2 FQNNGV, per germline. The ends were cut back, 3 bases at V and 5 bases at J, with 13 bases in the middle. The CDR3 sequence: CASSFRVAATEAFF. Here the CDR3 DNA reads TGTGCCAGCAGCTTTCGTGTGGCGGCTACTGAAGCTTTCTTT.

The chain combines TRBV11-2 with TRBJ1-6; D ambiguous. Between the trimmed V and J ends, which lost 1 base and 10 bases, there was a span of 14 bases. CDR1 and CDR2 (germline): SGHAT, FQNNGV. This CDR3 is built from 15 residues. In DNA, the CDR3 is TGTGCCAGCAGCTTAGTCGGCCCCGTAGGGTCACCCCTCCACTTT. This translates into CASSLVGPVGSPLHF.

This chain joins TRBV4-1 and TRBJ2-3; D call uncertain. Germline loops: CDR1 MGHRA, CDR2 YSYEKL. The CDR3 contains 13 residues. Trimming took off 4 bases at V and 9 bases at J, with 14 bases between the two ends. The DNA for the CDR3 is TGCGCCAGCAGCCCTGTGGGGAACCGCACGCAGTATTTT. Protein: CASSPVGNRTQYF.

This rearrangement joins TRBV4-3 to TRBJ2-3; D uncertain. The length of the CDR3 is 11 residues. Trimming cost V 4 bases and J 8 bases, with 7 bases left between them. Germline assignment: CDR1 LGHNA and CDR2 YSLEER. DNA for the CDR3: TGCGCCAGCAGCCTCGAGAGTACGCAGTATTTT. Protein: CASSLESTQYF.

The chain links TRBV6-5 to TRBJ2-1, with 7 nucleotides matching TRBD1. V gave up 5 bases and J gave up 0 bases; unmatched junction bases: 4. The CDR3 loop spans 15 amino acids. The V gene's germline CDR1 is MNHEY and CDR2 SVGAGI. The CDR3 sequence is CASSGTASSYNEQFF. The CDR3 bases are TGTGCCAGCAGTGGGACAGCGAGCTCCTACAATGAGCAGTTCTTC.

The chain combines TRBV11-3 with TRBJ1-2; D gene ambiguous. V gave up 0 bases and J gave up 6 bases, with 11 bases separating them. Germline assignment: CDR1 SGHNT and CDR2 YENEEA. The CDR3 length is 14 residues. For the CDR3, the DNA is TGTGCCAGCAGCTTAGATTACGGAGTGAATGGCTACACCTTC. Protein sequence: CASSLDYGVNGYTF.